The next 26 T cell receptor beta chains were all read from a single sample in a study of OX40 agonist ivuxolimab in advanced cancers. Produced via immunoSEQ multiplex PCR; TCRdb's table is partial and in-frame only. The sample carries tens of thousands of clones, 88% recorded once. Here the sequenced sample was CD4+ or CD8+ T cells sorted from blood, taken in a trial of the OX40 agonist ivuxolimab. The receptors were sampled from an adult with an advanced solid tumor such as melanoma, head and neck, liver or kidney cancer.

The DNA of the CDR3 is TGTGCCAGCAGTTTCCGGGGTTCAGAGACCCAGTACTTC. This sequence encodes CASSFRGSETQYF. This sequence joins TRBV27 and TRBJ2-5; D is possibly TRBD2 (5 bases). Germline V gene lookup returns CDR1 MNHEY and CDR2 SMNVEV (reference sequence). The V gene lost 3 bases and the J gene lost 4 bases, with 9 bases spanning the gap. The CDR3 runs 13 residues.

The chain combines TRBV5-6 with TRBJ2-5; perhaps TRBD2 as D (6 bases). CDR1 and CDR2 (germline): SGHDT, YYEEEE. The CDR3 sequence is 17 residues long. The V end was cut by 4 bases, the J end by 1 base, with 20 bases between. The CDR3 loop reads CASSLYGTGLGQETQYF. CDR3 bases: TGTGCCAGCAGCCTGTACGGGACTGGGCTTGGCCAAGAGACCCAGTACTTC.

This rearrangement joins TRBV15 to TRBJ1-1, with D maybe TRBD1 (5 bases). The germline gives CDR1 LNHNV, CDR2 YYDKDF (reference sequence). CDR3 length: 15 residues. The germline V and J ends were trimmed by 0 bases and 8 bases, with 16 bases remaining between them. This CDR3 is CATSREADIGAEAFF. In nucleotides, the CDR3 is TGTGCCACCAGCAGAGAAGCGGATATAGGGGCAGAAGCTTTCTTT.

The chain combines TRBV5-4 with TRBJ2-5; D is unresolved. This CDR3 has 12 residues. Germline-derived CDR1 and CDR2 are SGHNT and YYREEE (reference sequence). V lost 4 bases, J lost 5 bases, and 9 bases lay in between. CDR3 loop: CASSSVGETQYF. The CDR3 DNA reads as TGTGCCAGCAGCAGTGTGGGGGAGACCCAGTACTTC.

This clone has just one count. J is TRBJ2-3 and V is TRBV6-5; a possible D gene is TRBD1 (6 bases). This CDR3 is 15 amino acids long. CDR1 MNHEY and CDR2 SVGAGI come from the germline V gene. Trimming left V 7 bases short and J 3 bases short, with 17 bases between. In nucleotides, the CDR3 is TGTGCCAGCACCCACACTACAGGGAAGACAGATACGCAGTATTTT. Translation: CASTHTTGKTDTQYF.

The V and J genes are TRBV5-1 and TRBJ1-3; the D is unclear. Trimming took off 0 bases at V and 0 bases at J, with 10 bases between the two ends. The CDR3 length is 16 residues. Germline V CDR1 and CDR2: SGHRS, YFSETQ. The CDR3 loop reads CASSLETLDSGNTIYF. The CDR3 bases are TGCGCCAGCAGCTTGGAAACACTAGACTCTGGAAACACCATATATTTT. Full variable domain (outside the CDR3, taken from reference TRBV5-1 and TRBJ1-3): KAGVTQTPRYLIKTRGQQVTLSCSPISGHRSVSWYQQTPGQGLQFLFEYFSETQRNKGNFPGRFSGRQFSNSRSEMNVSTLELGDSALYLCASSLETLDSGNTIYFGEGSWLTVV.

J is TRBJ2-2 and V is TRBV4-3; D remains unclear. Trimming took 0 bases from V and 1 from J, leaving 18 bases between them. The germline V gene has CDR1 LGHNA and CDR2 YSLEER. The CDR3 has 19 amino acids. CDR3 protein: CASSQDLVAAGLNTGELFF. In DNA, the CDR3 is TGCGCCAGCAGCCAAGACTTGGTGGCGGCAGGCCTGAACACCGGGGAGCTGTTTTTT.

This clone has just a few counts. The V call is TRBV30, the J call TRBJ1-5; the match to TRBD1 covers 7 bases. CDR1 GTSNPN and CDR2 SVGIG come from the germline V gene (reference sequence). The length of the CDR3 is 13 residues. After removal of 0 bases from V and 4 bases from J, the junction contained 0 bases not matched to a gene. The chain's CDR3 is CAWSVRGNQPQHF. In nucleotides, the CDR3 is TGTGCCTGGAGTGTCAGGGGGAATCAGCCCCAGCATTTT.

This chain links TRBV12-5 with TRBJ2-7, with 9 bases aligning to TRBD1. Unmatched junction bases numbered 3, after V lost 5 bases and J lost 1 base. The germline V gene encodes CDR1 LGHNT and CDR2 FRNRAP. This CDR3 has 14 residues. CDR3: CASGRGTGSYEQYF. The DNA for the CDR3 is TGTGCTAGTGGTCGCGGGACAGGGTCCTACGAGCAGTACTTC. The full variable domain, in which reference TRBV12-5 and TRBJ2-7 provide the parts outside the CDR3, is DARVTQTPRHKVTEMGQEVTMRCQPILGHNTVFWYRQTMMQGLELLAYFRNRAPLDDSGMPKDRFSAEMPDATLATLKIQPSEPRDSAVYFCASGRGTGSYEQYFGPGTRLTVT.

In this sample, this clone turned up once. This rearrangement joins TRBV19 to TRBJ1-5; 7 bases fit TRBD1. V trimming: 7 bases; J trimming: 5 bases; junction bases outside the gene matches: 8. Germline values: CDR1 LNHDA, CDR2 SQIVND (reference sequence). The CDR3 consists of 14 residues. The DNA of the CDR3 is TGTGCCAGTAAGGAAGGGGGCAGTTATCAGCCCCAGCATTTT. Its protein is CASKEGGSYQPQHF. The full variable domain, with the rest looked up from reference TRBV19 and TRBJ1-5, is DGGITQSPKYLFRKEGQNVTLSCEQNLNHDAMYWYRQDPGQGLRLIYYSQIVNDFQKGDIAEGYSVSREKKESFPLTVTSAQKNPTAFYLCASKEGGSYQPQHFGDGTRLSIL.

Only a few counts were recorded for this clone. The CDR3 coding sequence is TGTGCCAGCAGTGAAGCCGGGACAGGCGGAGAGACCCAGTACTTC. It yields the protein CASSEAGTGGETQYF. The gene calls are TRBV28 and TRBJ2-5; TRBD1 aligns across 8 bases. Germline CDR1 reads MDHEN; CDR2 reads SYDVKM. This CDR3 is 15 amino acids long. The V and J ends lost 5 bases and 4 bases, in that order; junction bases with no gene match: 9.

The V call is TRBV21-1, the J call TRBJ2-1; the DNA was not used to check the table's D call, TRBD2. TRBV21-1 is annotated as a pseudogene. The CDR3 totals 15 residues. In nucleotides, the CDR3 is TGTGCCAGCAGCAGCTGGGACGGGAGGTACAATGAGCAGTTCTTC. Encoded protein: CASSSWDGRYNEQFF.

The genes are TRBV28 and TRBJ1-1; D unclear. Trimming cost V 3 bases and J 0 bases, with 8 bases left between them. The CDR3 runs to 14 residues. CDR1 MDHEN and CDR2 SYDVKM come from the germline V gene. DNA for the CDR3: TGTGCCAGCAGTTTCGCGGATTTGAACACTGAAGCTTTCTTT. Amino acids: CASSFADLNTEAFF.

This rearrangement joins TRBV5-1 to TRBJ1-3, with D possibly TRBD1 on 6 matching bases. CDR3 size: 15 residues. Trimming left V 0 bases short and J 2 bases short, with 9 bases between. Per the germline V gene, CDR1 is SGHRS and CDR2 is YFSETQ. The CDR3 is CASSLETGTGNTIYF. The DNA for the CDR3 is TGCGCCAGCAGCTTGGAGACAGGTACTGGAAACACCATATATTTT.

This rearrangement joins TRBV5-8 to TRBJ2-3; the D is unclear. The CDR3 contains 15 residues. Germline V gene sequence: CDR1 SGHTS, CDR2 YDEGEE. Deletions cut 4 bases from V and 2 bases from J, with 14 bases between. CDR3 coding DNA: TGTGCCAGCAGCCAGCACCGGGTAGACACAGATACGCAGTATTTT. It encodes CASSQHRVDTDTQYF.

V usage is TRBV19 and J usage is TRBJ1-5, with 7 bases identical to TRBD1. V was clipped by 3 bases and J by 1 base; unmatched bases: 15. Germline V gene data show CDR1 as LNHDA and CDR2 as SQIVND (reference sequence). This CDR3 contains 19 residues. The CDR3, as DNA: TGTGCCAGTAGTATTAAAGTAGAGACAGGGTTTGGGAGCAATCAGCCCCAGCATTTT. Translation gives CASSIKVETGFGSNQPQHF.

The count of this clone is one. V gene TRBV28 combines with J gene TRBJ1-3, with a tentative D call TRBD1 (5 bases). Trimming removed 2 bases at V and 5 bases at J, with 13 bases between. In germline, CDR1 is MDHEN, CDR2 SYDVKM. The CDR3 loop spans 15 amino acids. The CDR3 coding sequence is TGTGCCAGCAGTTTAGCAGGGTTTCAACGAAACACCATATATTTT. Amino acids: CASSLAGFQRNTIYF.

The CDR3 bases are TGTGCTAGTGGCCCCCCCCGGGCAGGACACACTGAAGCTTTCTTT. It translates to CASGPPRAGHTEAFF. The genes are TRBV12-5 and TRBJ1-1; unclear D gene. This CDR3 is built from 15 residues. Germline values: CDR1 LGHNT, CDR2 FRNRAP. Trimming cost V 6 bases and J 3 bases, with 17 bases left between them. The complete variable domain, with remaining parts taken from reference TRBV12-5 and TRBJ1-1, reads DARVTQTPRHKVTEMGQEVTMRCQPILGHNTVFWYRQTMMQGLELLAYFRNRAPLDDSGMPKDRFSAEMPDATLATLKIQPSEPRDSAVYFCASGPPRAGHTEAFFGQGTRLTVV.

The V gene is TRBV28, the J gene TRBJ1-4, with 8 positions matching TRBD1. V lost 7 bases to trimming and J lost 3 bases; unmatched junction nucleotides: 4. Germline CDR1 reads MDHEN; CDR2 reads SYDVKM. The CDR3 loop spans 14 amino acids. The DNA for the CDR3 is TGTGCCAGCAAGACAGGGGAAGCTAATGAAAAACTGTTTTTT. Protein: CASKTGEANEKLFF.

This clone was detected only once. The chain is built from TRBV7-2 and TRBJ1-2; 8 bases agree with TRBD1. Trimming cost V 5 bases and J 4 bases; bases outside gene matches: 9. This CDR3 region has 15 residues. CDR1 and CDR2 (germline): SGHTA, FQGNSA. The CDR3 reads CASSDPSGGAYGYTF. The CDR3 DNA reads as TGTGCCAGCAGCGACCCTTCAGGGGGCGCCTATGGCTACACCTTC.

V is TRBV2 and J is TRBJ2-7; 9 bases agree with TRBD1. Germline V lookup: CDR1 SNHLY, CDR2 FYNNEI. The junction had 9 bases not matched to a gene; V was cut back by 5 bases and J by 7 bases. The length of the CDR3 is 14 residues. The CDR3 loop reads CASSPGTGLREQYF. In DNA, the CDR3 is TGTGCCAGCAGTCCTGGGACAGGGCTAAGGGAGCAGTACTTC.

This chain connects TRBV11-2 to TRBJ2-7, with D perhaps TRBD1 or TRBD2 (6 bases each). Germline CDR1 is SGHAT and CDR2 is FQNNGV. Trimming stripped 7 bases from V and 4 bases from J, with 14 bases between. The CDR3 loop spans 13 amino acids. Here the CDR3 reads CASTRLGGYEQYF. The CDR3 DNA is TGTGCCAGCACCCGCCTAGGGGGGTACGAGCAGTACTTC.

The chain carries TRBV5-6 and TRBJ2-3, with 7 bases matching TRBD1. Unmatched junction bases numbered 7, after V lost 5 bases and J lost 1 base. The CDR3 covers 15 residues. Germline values: CDR1 SGHDT, CDR2 YYEEEE. CDR3 in DNA: TGTGCCAGCAGTATAGACAGGGCGGGCACAGATACGCAGTATTTT. This gives the protein CASSIDRAGTDTQYF.

V is TRBV7-9 and J is TRBJ1-2, with D uncertain. The CDR3 consists of 13 residues. V lost 3 bases, J lost 6 bases, and 11 bases lay in between. The V gene's germline CDR1 is SEHNR and CDR2 FQNEAQ (reference sequence). The CDR3 here is CASSFVGGDGYTF. The CDR3 coding sequence is TGTGCCAGCAGCTTTGTCGGCGGAGATGGCTACACCTTC. Variable domain in full (rest from reference TRBV7-9 and TRBJ1-2): DTGVSQNPRHKITKRGQNVTFRCDPISEHNRLYWYRQTLGQGPEFLTYFQNEAQLEKSRLLSDRFSAERPKGSFSTLEIQRTEQGDSAMYLCASSFVGGDGYTFGSGTRLTVV.

This chain connects TRBV7-9 to TRBJ2-7, with 9 bases fitting TRBD1. Germline CDR1 is SEHNR and CDR2 is FQNEAQ (reference sequence). Losses at the gene ends were 0 bases for V and 7 bases for J; bases not matched to a gene: 7. The CDR3 loop spans 15 amino acids. The CDR3 loop reads CASSLAGTGNREQYF. In DNA form, the CDR3 reads TGTGCCAGCAGCTTAGCCGGGACAGGGAATAGGGAGCAGTACTTC.

J is TRBJ2-2 and V is TRBV19, with 7 nucleotides matching TRBD2. Germline V gene sequence: CDR1 LNHDA, CDR2 SQIVND (reference sequence). The CDR3 covers 16 residues. The trim removed 3 bases at V and 1 base at J, leaving 5 bases unmatched. For the CDR3, the DNA is TGTGCCAGTAGTATTTCACTAGCGTTGAACACCGGGGAGCTGTTTTTT. Translating it yields CASSISLALNTGELFF.